The next 29 T cell receptor beta chains were all read from a single sample in a study of tumor-infiltrating lymphocytes in primary liver carcinoma. TCR beta cDNA was made from 400 to 600 ng total RNA with a constant-region primer. ARM-PCR was slightly modified, and three nested multiplex PCR rounds with it gave rise to the TCR beta libraries. Both of the initial two PCR rounds ran for around 9 cycles and employed TRBV1-TRBV30 forward primers alongside a C-beta reverse primer. TCRdb processed the multiplex PCR reads anew with MiXCR; each CDR3 protein has one entry. The sample lists approximately 110,000 distinct CDR3 sequences, around 62% occurring once. From unsorted bulk tissue weighing about 20-32 mg, DNA and RNA were co-extracted. The sequenced sample consisted of liver tumor tissue from sampling region 1. Subset defined: tumor region T1, superior pole. These receptors were obtained from a woman in her sixties or seventies with primary liver carcinoma and hepatitis B virus infection.

The chain links TRBV5-6 to TRBJ2-4; the D gene is possibly TRBD2 (5 bases). CDR1 is SGHDT and CDR2 is YYEEEE in the germline V gene. This CDR3 spans 16 amino acids. V dropped 4 bases and J dropped 4 bases, with 18 bases sitting between them. This CDR3 is CASSLHRIATKNIQYF. CDR3 nucleotides: TGTGCCAGCAGCCTCCACCGAATAGCGACAAAAAACATTCAGTACTTC.

A word on this clonotype: Mismatch with germline at one junction end may stem from a read error. This sequence joins TRBV4-1 and TRBJ2-1, with 8 bases that match TRBD2. CDR1 is MGHRA, CDR2 YSYEKL, per germline. The CDR3 runs 16 residues. The CDR3 region has the DNA TGCGCCAGCAGCCAAGAGCCGGGAGGGATGTACAATGGGCAGTTCTTC. Residues: CASSQEPGGMYNGQFF.

As regards this clonotype: This may arise from a read error, as a much more abundant clone is one base away. The chain links TRBV6-1 to TRBJ1-1; D not certain. The V gene lost 7 bases and the J gene lost 11 bases, with 11 bases spanning the gap. The length of the CDR3 is 10 residues. CDR1 and CDR2 from the germline V gene are MNHNS and SASEGT. CDR3 sequence reads: CASIFDGAFF. The CDR3 region has the DNA TGTGCCAGCATCTTCGATGGTGCTTTCTTT.

In its sample, this clonotype was seen many times. The chain uses TRBV28 and TRBJ2-1; D may correspond to TRBD1 or TRBD2 (7 bases each). The CDR3 consists of 14 residues. CDR1 and CDR2 (germline): MDHEN, SYDVKM. The V end was cut by 3 bases, the J end by 8 bases, with 14 bases between. The CDR3 DNA follows: TGTGCCAGCAGTTTCTTGGCAGGGGGGGATGAGCAGTTCTTC. Translated, it gives CASSFLAGGDEQFF.

This chain uses TRBV29-1 with TRBJ2-3; D perhaps matches TRBD1 (6 bases). Germline loops: CDR1 SQVTM, CDR2 ANQGSEA. Trimming stripped 6 bases from V and 3 bases from J, with 19 bases between. This CDR3 is built from 15 residues. CDR3 amino acids: CSVRGGRESTDTQYF. The CDR3 nucleotides read TGCAGCGTCAGAGGGGGACGGGAAAGTACAGATACGCAGTATTTT.

For this clonotype: A read error may account for a junction end that differs from germline. This chain's CDR3 is CTSSLDSAGANTGELFF. The CDR3 bases are TGTACCAGCAGCTTAGACAGCGCTGGTGCGAACACGGGGGAGCTGTTTTTT. The chain recombines TRBV11-3 with TRBJ2-2; a weak D match, TRBD1 (5 bases). Germline V lookup: CDR1 SGHNT, CDR2 YENEEA. The CDR3 runs 17 residues.

With respect to this clonotype: At one end the junction does not follow the germline gene, possibly because of a read error. The chain is built from TRBV4-1 and TRBJ1-2; weak D call: TRBD1 (5 bases). Germline V gives CDR1 MGHRA, CDR2 YSYEKL. The CDR3 loop spans 15 amino acids. The CDR3 coding sequence is TGCGTCAGCAGCCACACCGGGGCACGGAACTATGGCTACACCTTC. It is translated as CVSSHTGARNYGYTF.

Notes on this clonotype: A read error may account for a junction end that differs from germline. The genes are TRBV12-5 and TRBJ2-1; D possibly matches TRBD1 or TRBD2 (5 bases each). CDR1 is LGHNT and CDR2 is FRNRAP in the germline V gene. This CDR3 has 13 residues. The CDR3 sequence is CASGRGTFNEHFF. The CDR3, as DNA: TGTGCTAGTGGCCGAGGGACCTTCAATGAGCATTTCTTC. Using reference TRBV12-5 and TRBJ2-1 for the parts outside the CDR3, the full variable domain is DARVTQTPRHKVTEMGQEVTMRCQPILGHNTVFWYRQTMMQGLELLAYFRNRAPLDDSGMPKDRFSAEMPDATLATLKIQPSEPRDSAVYFCASGRGTFNEHFFGPGTRLTVL.

To note about this clonotype: Compared with germline, one end of the junction differs, possibly owing to a read error. V is TRBV28 and J is TRBJ2-7, with 12 bases identical to TRBD1. The CDR3 extends over 15 amino acids. Germline V gene data show CDR1 as MDHEN and CDR2 as SYDVKM. The CDR3 DNA is TGTGCCAGCAGTACCCCGGGACAGGGGGCGGACGAGCTGTACTTC. Protein: CASSTPGQGADELYF.

This clonotype was counted at least ten times. This sequence may be a read error, since a much larger clone differs from it by one base. V usage is TRBV7-9 and J usage is TRBJ2-5; D not resolved. V was trimmed by 3 bases and J by 2 bases, leaving 1 base between them. Germline CDR1 SEHNR, CDR2 FQNEAQ (reference sequence). There are 11 residues in the CDR3. The CDR3 region is CASSFQETQYF. In DNA, the CDR3 is TGTGCCAGCAGCTTTCAAGAGACCCAGTACTTC.

This chain links TRBV2 with TRBJ1-2; 9 bases line up with TRBD1. This CDR3 contains 13 residues. Germline loops: CDR1 SNHLY, CDR2 FYNNEI. Losses at the gene ends were 9 bases for V and 8 bases for J; bases not matched to a gene: 10. The CDR3 nucleotides are TGTGCCAGAAGCCAACAGGGGGCGGAAGGCTACACCTTC. Amino acid sequence: CARSQQGAEGYTF.

The V and J genes are TRBV19 and TRBJ2-7, with 12 bases identical to TRBD2. CDR3 length equals 14 residues. Trimming at V came to 10 bases and at J to 2 bases, leaving 6 bases not matched to a gene. The germline V gene encodes CDR1 LNHDA and CDR2 SQIVND (reference sequence). This chain's CDR3 is CANPTSGRPYEQYF. CDR3 nucleotides: TGTGCCAACCCGACTAGCGGGAGACCCTACGAGCAGTACTTC.

The chain is built from TRBV28 and TRBJ1-2, with D perhaps TRBD1 (5 bases). Germline CDR1 reads MDHEN; CDR2 reads SYDVKM. The V gene lost 3 bases and the J gene lost 12 bases, with 20 bases spanning the gap. The CDR3 consists of 14 residues. CDR3 residues: CASSLRGDGRRHTF. Written as DNA, the CDR3 is TGTGCCAGCAGTTTGCGGGGGGACGGGCGTCGCCACACCTTC.

Points on this clonotype: With a much larger clone just one base away, this may be a read error. The chain employs TRBV7-9 and TRBJ2-7; 7 bases align to TRBD1. The length of the CDR3 is 15 residues. The germline gives CDR1 SEHNR, CDR2 FQNEAQ (reference sequence). J was trimmed by 3 bases and V by 0 bases; bases with no gene match: 5. CDR3 in amino acids: CASSLAGGQIYEQYF. CDR3 nucleotides: TGTGCCAGCAGCTTAGCAGGGGGACAGATCTACGAGCAGTACTTC.

In regard to this clonotype: At one boundary the junction diverges from the germline segment, which might be a read error. The rearrangement links TRBV19 to TRBJ2-5, with D tentatively TRBD2 (6 bases). CDR3 length: 13 amino acids. Germline CDR1 LNHDA, CDR2 SQIVND (reference sequence). The CDR3 reads CASSIESGENQYF. CDR3 in DNA: TGTGCCAGTAGTATAGAGTCGGGGGAGAACCAGTACTTC.

At least ten counts were recorded for this clonotype. The J gene is TRBJ1-2, the V gene TRBV28; 10 nucleotides match TRBD1. The CDR3 contains 15 residues. Unmatched junction bases numbered 13, after V lost 6 bases and J lost 9 bases. Germline lookup yields CDR1 MDHEN and CDR2 SYDVKM. The DNA for the CDR3 is TGTGCCAGCAGCCAGTGGGACAGGGGTAGTGGGCGCTACACCTTC. It specifies CASSQWDRGSGRYTF.

A single count supports this clonotype. CDR3 in DNA: TGCACTGCTAGCGGCCTGGGAGATACGCAGTATTTT. This encodes CTASGLGDTQYF. J is TRBJ2-3 and V is TRBV29-1; TRBD2 agrees at 7 bases. The CDR3 consists of 12 residues. Per germline, CDR1 SQVTM and CDR2 ANQGSEA.

Regarding this clonotype: One junction end does not reproduce the germline sequence, and a read error may be involved. The chain carries TRBV4-1 and TRBJ2-1, with 7 bases aligning to TRBD1. The CDR3 runs to 14 residues. Germline CDR1 MGHRA, CDR2 YSYEKL. The CDR3 DNA reads as TGCACCAGCAGCCAAGGGGGCCAGTGTTGGGCGCAGTTCTTC. Translating gives CTSSQGGQCWAQFF.

On this clonotype: A read error may produce the germline difference seen at one junction end. The chain has TRBV11-2 and TRBJ2-3, with D unclear. Germline CDR1 and CDR2: SGHAT and FQNNGV. The CDR3 spans 14 residues. Written as DNA, the CDR3 is TGTGCCAGCAACATGGGGTTTCCTACAGCTACGCAGTATTTT. This sequence encodes CASNMGFPTATQYF.

With respect to this clonotype: One junction end disagrees with the germline gene, perhaps due to a read error. The chain has TRBV6-1 and TRBJ2-1, with 9 bases fitting TRBD1. Germline assignment: CDR1 MNHNS and CDR2 SASEGT. This CDR3 region has 15 residues. CDR3 region: CACSSRDRAANEQFF. Written as DNA, the CDR3 is TGTGCCTGCAGCTCCCGGGACAGGGCTGCAAATGAGCAGTTCTTC.

Details on this clonotype: Because it lacks the conserved phenylalanine or tryptophan at the end, this CDR3 is likely a read error. J is TRBJ2-3 and V is TRBV11-2, with D unresolved. The CDR3 extends over 14 amino acids. Germline V gene lookup returns CDR1 SGHAT and CDR2 FQNNGV. The CDR3: CAGSYNLVTDTQYY. The CDR3 bases are TGTGCCGGCAGCTACAACCTTGTCACAGATACGCAGTATTAT.

As to this clonotype: Mismatch with germline at one junction end may stem from a read error. The rearrangement links TRBV11-2 to TRBJ2-3; perhaps TRBD2 as D (5 bases). The CDR3 runs to 14 residues. Germline assignment: CDR1 SGHAT and CDR2 FQNNGV. The CDR3 DNA follows: TGTGCCAACAGCTTAGTTGGGAGCATAGATACCCAGTATTTT. This encodes CANSLVGSIDTQYF.

The chain is built from TRBV12-3 or TRBV12-4 and TRBJ1-5; no definite D call. Trimming left V 7 bases short and J 1 base short, with 8 bases between. There are 13 residues in the CDR3. Written as DNA, the CDR3 is TGTGCCAGCACCCCCCTCAGCAATCAGCCCCAGCATTTT. Translation: CASTPLSNQPQHF.

On this clonotype: The junction differs from germline at one of its ends, possibly a read error. The chain recombines TRBV6-2 or TRBV6-3 with TRBJ1-2; 8 bases match TRBD1. This CDR3 spans 16 amino acids. Germline-derived CDR1 and CDR2 are MNHEY and SVGEGT. Here the CDR3 DNA reads TGTACCAGCAATTCCTCGCCCGGGACAGGCTTCTATGGCTACACCTTC. This sequence encodes CTSNSSPGTGFYGYTF.

In regard to this clonotype: This may stem from a read error, because a much larger clone lies one nucleotide away. The chain links TRBV14 to TRBJ2-7; D unresolved. There are 16 residues in the CDR3. CDR1 and CDR2 from the germline V gene are SGHDN and FVKESK. For the CDR3, the DNA is TGTGCCATCAGCCAAGATGGGGTGGGTCCCGTGCTAGAGCAGTACTTC. Its translation is CAISQDGVGPVLEQYF.

Only a few counts were recorded for this clonotype. The rearrangement links TRBV5-4 to TRBJ2-3, with D possibly called TRBD1 or TRBD2 (5 bases each). CDR1 is SGHNT and CDR2 is YYREEE in the germline V gene (reference sequence). V was cut by 5 bases and J by 6 bases, with 13 bases left in between. The CDR3 consists of 13 residues. For the CDR3, the DNA is TGTGCCAGCAGTTGGGACGGTCGGGATACGCAGTATTTT. This translates into CASSWDGRDTQYF. The full variable domain, its missing parts supplied by reference TRBV5-4 and TRBJ2-3, is ETGVTQSPTHLIKTRGQQVTLRCSSQSGHNTVSWYQQALGQGPQFIFQYYREEENGRGNFPPRFSGLQFPNYSSELNVNALELDDSALYLCASSWDGRDTQYFGPGTRLTVL.

On this clonotype itself: A much larger clone sits a single nucleotide away, making a read error possible. The V call is TRBV29-1, the J call TRBJ2-1; D perhaps matches TRBD2 (6 bases). This CDR3 comprises 11 residues. The V gene's germline CDR1 is SQVTM and CDR2 ANQGSEA. The CDR3 here is CGGGPGNEQFF. Written as DNA, the CDR3 is TGCGGCGGAGGGCCGGGGAATGAGCAGTTCTTC.

V is TRBV7-3 and J is TRBJ2-2; no firm D call. Germline V gene lookup returns CDR1 SGHTA and CDR2 FQGTGA. V lost 8 bases and J lost 1, with 14 bases in between. The CDR3 totals 15 residues. DNA of the CDR3: TGTGCCAGCGGGAAAGGGATACAGAACACCGGGGAGCTGTTTTTT. Translation: CASGKGIQNTGELFF.

This clonotype was seen repeatedly, ten times or more. The gene calls are TRBV6-1 and TRBJ2-7; 8 bases agree with TRBD2. The CDR3 loop spans 17 amino acids. The V segment lost 2 bases and the J segment 2 bases; nucleotides outside the gene matches: 11. The germline V gene has CDR1 MNHNS and CDR2 SASEGT. The CDR3 spells CASSERYGGAATYEQYF. For the CDR3, the DNA is TGTGCCAGCAGTGAAAGGTACGGGGGGGCGGCCACCTACGAGCAGTACTTC.